The rows below give T cell receptor beta chains drawn from one sample of a study of blood T cell dynamics during melanoma immunotherapy. Profiled with immunoSEQ multiplex PCR; TCRdb holds only in-frame clones, not every one. The sample consists of about 22,000 clones, just under 90% of them appearing once. The specimen comprised blood, sampled from a patient treated with checkpoint blockade. The receptor source for this set is a human donor with melanoma. Each CDR3 is given with its conserved first and last residue. The D gene is left open where the match is weak. Some rows mark clone size as missing; the rest say once, few, many or name a class of expanded clone.

CDR3aa: CSVVGTSGDNEQFF; CDR3nt: TGCAGCGTTGTCGGGACTAGTGGGGACAATGAGCAGTTCTTC; d_gene: TRBD2; j_gene: TRBJ2-1; v_gene: TRBV29-1; abundance: NA
CDR3aa: CATSRVSGELFF; CDR3nt: TGTGCCACCAGCAGGGTATCCGGGGAGCTGTTTTTT; d_gene: NA; j_gene: TRBJ2-2; v_gene: TRBV15; abundance: NA
CDR3aa: CASSVEFQTAQYF; CDR3nt: TGTGCCAGCAGCGTAGAATTCCAAACGGCGCAGTATTTT; d_gene: NA; j_gene: TRBJ2-3; v_gene: TRBV9; abundance: NA
CDR3aa: CASSSLRGSYNEQFF; CDR3nt: TGTGCCAGCAGCTCCCTCAGGGGCTCCTACAATGAGCAGTTCTTC; d_gene: NA; j_gene: TRBJ2-1; v_gene: TRBV11-2; abundance: NA
CDR3aa: CASSEAAGWLGEQYF; CDR3nt: TGTGCCAGCAGTGAAGCGGCTGGTTGGCTAGGAGAGCAGTACTTC; d_gene: NA; j_gene: TRBJ2-7; v_gene: TRBV6-1; abundance: NA
CDR3aa: CASSYSGQGGRTTQHF; CDR3nt: TGTGCCAGCAGTTACTCGGGTCAGGGGGGCCGGACCACCCAGCATTTT; d_gene: TRBD1; j_gene: TRBJ1-5; v_gene: TRBV6-6; abundance: NA
CDR3aa: CASRLGLAGTGELFF; CDR3nt: TGTGCCAGCAGGCTGGGACTAGCGGGCACCGGGGAGCTGTTTTTT; d_gene: TRBD2; j_gene: TRBJ2-2; v_gene: TRBV6-1; abundance: NA
CDR3aa: CSVEGQGLRGYTF; CDR3nt: TGCAGCGTTGAGGGACAGGGGTTGAGAGGCTACACCTTC; d_gene: TRBD1; j_gene: TRBJ1-2; v_gene: TRBV29-1; abundance: NA
CDR3aa: CASSLAGGTYEQYF; CDR3nt: TGTGCCAGCAGCTTAGCAGGGGGCACCTACGAGCAGTACTTC; d_gene: TRBD1; j_gene: TRBJ2-7; v_gene: TRBV11-2; abundance: NA
CDR3aa: CASRDSVYGNQPQHF; CDR3nt: TGTGCCAGCAGAGACTCGGTTTATGGCAATCAGCCCCAGCATTTT; d_gene: NA; j_gene: TRBJ1-5; v_gene: TRBV6-6; abundance: NA
CDR3aa: CASSERQGGTNEKLFF; CDR3nt: TGTGCCAGCAGTGAAAGACAGGGTGGCACTAATGAAAAACTGTTTTTT; d_gene: TRBD1; j_gene: TRBJ1-4; v_gene: TRBV6-1; abundance: NA
CDR3aa: CASSFRPGGYGYTF; CDR3nt: TGTGCCAGCAGCTTCCGGCCCGGCGGCTATGGCTACACCTTC; d_gene: NA; j_gene: TRBJ1-2; v_gene: TRBV11-1; abundance: NA
CDR3aa: CASRPGSYEQYF; CDR3nt: TGTGCCAGCAGGCCAGGCTCCTACGAGCAGTACTTC; d_gene: NA; j_gene: TRBJ2-7; v_gene: TRBV2; abundance: NA
CDR3aa: CASSPTTGVTNEKLFF; CDR3nt: TGCGCCAGCAGCCCAACGACAGGGGTCACTAATGAAAAACTGTTTTTT; d_gene: TRBD1; j_gene: TRBJ1-4; v_gene: TRBV5-1; abundance: NA
CDR3aa: CASKRAGGRETQYF; CDR3nt: TGTGCCAGCAAGCGAGCGGGAGGTCGAGAGACCCAGTACTTC; d_gene: TRBD2; j_gene: TRBJ2-5; v_gene: TRBV13; abundance: once
CDR3aa: CASRQKGQLYGYTF; CDR3nt: TGTGCCAGCAGGCAGAAGGGACAGCTCTATGGCTACACCTTC; d_gene: NA; j_gene: TRBJ1-2; v_gene: TRBV21-1; abundance: NA
CDR3aa: CASSRDWGSTDTQYF; CDR3nt: TGTGCCAGCAGCCGGGATTGGGGGAGTACAGATACGCAGTATTTT; d_gene: NA; j_gene: TRBJ2-3; v_gene: TRBV7-2; abundance: NA
CDR3aa: CASSPQQGIDGYTF; CDR3nt: TGTGCCAGCAGCCCTCAACAGGGGATCGATGGCTACACCTTC; d_gene: TRBD1; j_gene: TRBJ1-2; v_gene: TRBV5-5; abundance: NA
CDR3aa: CASSSLGGVQPQHF; CDR3nt: TGTGCCAGCAGTTCCTTAGGGGGGGTTCAGCCCCAGCATTTT; d_gene: NA; j_gene: TRBJ1-5; v_gene: TRBV5-5; abundance: NA
CDR3aa: CASSPQGAGADTQYF; CDR3nt: TGTGCCAGCTCACCCCAGGGGGCGGGGGCAGATACGCAGTATTTT; d_gene: NA; j_gene: TRBJ2-3; v_gene: TRBV18; abundance: NA
CDR3aa: CASSFAGGYTDTQYF; CDR3nt: TGTGCCAGCAGCTTCGCGGGAGGGTACACAGATACGCAGTATTTT; d_gene: TRBD2; j_gene: TRBJ2-3; v_gene: TRBV5-5; abundance: NA
CDR3aa: CASAHNGDYSSFF; CDR3nt: TGTGCTAGTGCCCATAACGGGGACTACAGCTCGTTTTTT; d_gene: NA; j_gene: TRBJ1-4; v_gene: TRBV12-5; abundance: NA
CDR3aa: CASSLLGSNQPQHF; CDR3nt: TGTGCCAGCAGTTTGCTGGGGAGCAATCAGCCCCAGCATTTT; d_gene: NA; j_gene: TRBJ1-5; v_gene: TRBV27; abundance: NA
CDR3aa: CASSQDLLGAGVYEQYF; CDR3nt: TGCGCCAGCAGCCAAGATCTGCTTGGAGCGGGGGTGTACGAGCAGTACTTC; d_gene: TRBD2; j_gene: TRBJ2-7; v_gene: TRBV4-1; abundance: few
CDR3aa: CASSLWAGANEKLFF; CDR3nt: TGTGCCAGCAGTTTATGGGCAGGGGCTAATGAAAAACTGTTTTTT; d_gene: NA; j_gene: TRBJ1-4; v_gene: TRBV27; abundance: few
CDR3aa: CASSLVSGYEQYF; CDR3nt: TGTGCCAGCAGCTTAGTTTCTGGGTACGAGCAGTACTTC; d_gene: NA; j_gene: TRBJ2-7; v_gene: TRBV7-2; abundance: NA
CDR3aa: CASSLSGNSPLHF; CDR3nt: TGTGCCAGCAGCTTGTCAGGGAATTCACCCCTCCACTTT; d_gene: NA; j_gene: TRBJ1-6; v_gene: TRBV11-2; abundance: few
CDR3aa: CASSQQGLSYNEQFF; CDR3nt: TGTGCCAGCAGCCAACAGGGCCTTTCCTACAATGAGCAGTTCTTC; d_gene: NA; j_gene: TRBJ2-1; v_gene: TRBV2; abundance: NA
CDR3aa: CASSPSLGSGGEQFF; CDR3nt: TGTGCCAGCAGCCCCTCACTAGGATCTGGCGGTGAGCAGTTCTTC; d_gene: NA; j_gene: TRBJ2-1; v_gene: TRBV9; abundance: NA
CDR3aa: CASGLLLGLPDYNEQFF; CDR3nt: TGTGCTAGTGGTTTGCTCCTCGGACTACCGGACTACAATGAGCAGTTCTTC; d_gene: NA; j_gene: TRBJ2-1; v_gene: TRBV12-5; abundance: NA
CDR3aa: CASSRPGNTEAFF; CDR3nt: TGTGCCAGCAGTCGCCCAGGGAACACTGAAGCTTTCTTT; d_gene: NA; j_gene: TRBJ1-1; v_gene: TRBV27; abundance: once
CDR3aa: CASSPREGLGNEQFF; CDR3nt: TGTGCCAGCAGCCCCCGGGAGGGCCTAGGAAATGAGCAGTTCTTC; d_gene: TRBD2; j_gene: TRBJ2-1; v_gene: TRBV27; abundance: NA
CDR3aa: CASSFRDLINEQYF; CDR3nt: TGCGCCAGCAGCTTCCGGGACCTTATCAACGAGCAGTACTTC; d_gene: NA; j_gene: TRBJ2-7; v_gene: TRBV5-1; abundance: NA
CDR3aa: CASSPQYQETQYF; CDR3nt: TGTGCCAGCTCACCCCAGTACCAAGAGACCCAGTACTTC; d_gene: NA; j_gene: TRBJ2-5; v_gene: TRBV18; abundance: NA
CDR3aa: CASSGGTGSYQETQYF; CDR3nt: TGCGCCAGCAGCGGCGGGACAGGGTCCTACCAAGAGACCCAGTACTTC; d_gene: TRBD1; j_gene: TRBJ2-5; v_gene: TRBV5-1; abundance: NA
CDR3aa: CASSPLRDRASEQYF; CDR3nt: TGTGCCAGCAGCCCCCTACGGGACAGGGCTTCAGAGCAGTACTTC; d_gene: TRBD1; j_gene: TRBJ2-7; v_gene: TRBV6-6; abundance: NA
CDR3aa: CASSQELAGEGEQFF; CDR3nt: TGTGCCAGCAGCCAAGAACTAGCGGGAGAGGGTGAGCAGTTCTTC; d_gene: TRBD2; j_gene: TRBJ2-1; v_gene: TRBV4-2; abundance: NA
CDR3aa: CASSRQREASYEQYF; CDR3nt: TGTGCCAGCAGCCGGCAGCGGGAGGCATCCTACGAGCAGTACTTC; d_gene: TRBD2; j_gene: TRBJ2-7; v_gene: TRBV6-4; abundance: NA
CDR3aa: CASSIAQETQYF; CDR3nt: TGTGCCAGTAGTATAGCCCAAGAGACCCAGTACTTC; d_gene: NA; j_gene: TRBJ2-5; v_gene: TRBV19; abundance: NA
CDR3aa: CASSQVEGNEKLFF; CDR3nt: TGTGCCAGCAGCCAAGTAGAGGGGAATGAAAAACTGTTTTTT; d_gene: NA; j_gene: TRBJ1-4; v_gene: TRBV9; abundance: NA
CDR3aa: CASSLVPSGSDTQYF; CDR3nt: TGCGCCAGCAGCTTGGTGCCCAGCGGGAGCGATACGCAGTATTTT; d_gene: TRBD2; j_gene: TRBJ2-3; v_gene: TRBV5-1; abundance: NA
CDR3aa: CASSLTRNSGNTIYF; CDR3nt: TGTGCCAGCAGTTTGACACGGAACTCTGGAAACACCATATATTTT; d_gene: NA; j_gene: TRBJ1-3; v_gene: TRBV2; abundance: NA
CDR3aa: CASSTRHFGNHYEQYF; CDR3nt: NA; d_gene: NA; j_gene: TRBJ2-7; v_gene: TRBV5-1; abundance: NA
CDR3aa: CASSIQGDTDTQYF; CDR3nt: TGCGCCAGCAGCATACAGGGAGACACAGATACGCAGTATTTT; d_gene: NA; j_gene: TRBJ2-3; v_gene: TRBV5-1; abundance: NA
CDR3aa: CASSQEGTGTREQYF; CDR3nt: TGTGCCAGCAGCCAAGAGGGGACAGGGACACGCGAGCAGTACTTC; d_gene: TRBD1; j_gene: TRBJ2-7; v_gene: TRBV4-2; abundance: NA
CDR3aa: CASSLTSGAGELFF; CDR3nt: TGCGCCAGCAGCTTGACGTCGGGGGCCGGGGAGCTGTTTTTT; d_gene: NA; j_gene: TRBJ2-2; v_gene: TRBV5-1; abundance: NA
CDR3aa: CASSPPGQGYEQYF; CDR3nt: TGTGCCAGCTCACCGCCGGGACAGGGATACGAGCAGTACTTC; d_gene: TRBD1; j_gene: TRBJ2-7; v_gene: TRBV18; abundance: NA
CDR3aa: CASSFSPDTGGYGYTF; CDR3nt: TGTGCCAGCAGTTTTTCACCGGATACAGGGGGTTATGGCTACACCTTC; d_gene: TRBD1; j_gene: TRBJ1-2; v_gene: TRBV28; abundance: NA
CDR3aa: CASMAGPNYGYTF; CDR3nt: TGTGCCAGCATGGCGGGGCCCAACTATGGCTACACCTTC; d_gene: NA; j_gene: TRBJ1-2; v_gene: TRBV27; abundance: NA
CDR3aa: CASSPISTGGIWETQYF; CDR3nt: TGTGCCAGCAGCCCGATTTCGACAGGGGGTATCTGGGAGACCCAGTACTTC; d_gene: TRBD1; j_gene: TRBJ2-5; v_gene: TRBV5-4; abundance: NA
CDR3aa: CASSQTRQGLSEKLFF; CDR3nt: TGCGCCAGCAGCCAAACAAGGCAGGGGCTATCCGAAAAACTGTTTTTT; d_gene: NA; j_gene: TRBJ1-4; v_gene: TRBV4-1; abundance: NA